A single sample is the source of the 28 T cell receptor beta chains below, sequenced in a study of PD-L1 blockade in urothelial cancer (dated 2017 in TCRdb). Library generation was performed with the immunoSEQ multiplex PCR assay. TCRdb mirrors the immuneACCESS table, restricted to in-frame sequences. Some clones are absent from its copies; in checked studies, under half trace to an unresolved V gene, and the reason for the others is unknown. The sample contains around 43,000 clones, about 88% of them found a single time. The ten largest clones capture more than 20% of the sample. What the time point label conveys for this sample: pretreatment peripheral blood. Source: PBMCs, taken around atezolizumab (anti-PD-L1) treatment. The source is a donor at least 40 years old with urothelial cancer.

The chain uses TRBV5-5 and TRBJ2-1; perhaps TRBD2 as D (7 bases). Trimming left V 4 bases short and J 7 bases short, with 15 bases between. The length of the CDR3 is 14 residues. CDR1 and CDR2 from the germline V gene are SGHKS and YYEKEE (reference sequence). CDR3 loop: CASSRTSRGNEQFF. CDR3 DNA: TGTGCCAGCAGCCGGACTAGTAGGGGGAATGAGCAGTTCTTC. Combining the CDR3 with reference TRBV5-5 and TRBJ2-1 gives the whole variable domain DAGVTQSPTHLIKTRGQQVTLRCSPISGHKSVSWYQQVLGQGPQFIFQYYEKEERGRGNFPDRFSARQFPNYSSELNVNALLLGDSALYLCASSRTSRGNEQFFGPGTRLTVL.

The chain uses TRBV18 and TRBJ2-7, with 9 positions matching TRBD2. Germline CDR1 reads KGHSH; CDR2 reads LQKENI. The V segment lost 3 bases and the J segment 3 bases; nucleotides outside the gene matches: 6. This CDR3 region has 15 residues. The CDR3 nucleotides are TGTGCCAGCTCACCCCTAGCGGGACCTTTCTACGAGCAGTACTTC. This sequence encodes CASSPLAGPFYEQYF.

The V and J genes are TRBV4-3 and TRBJ2-2; 7 bases are a match to TRBD1. This CDR3 comprises 15 residues. The germline V gene has CDR1 LGHNA and CDR2 YSLEER. Germline trimming cut 4 bases from V and 6 bases from J; bases unmatched to any gene: 8. The CDR3 spells CASSRDLRGSGELFF. In nucleotides, the CDR3 is TGCGCCAGCAGCCGCGATCTCAGGGGGTCCGGGGAGCTGTTTTTT.

The chain combines TRBV6-5 with TRBJ2-5, with 7 bases lining up with TRBD1. Losses at the gene ends were 2 bases for V and 5 bases for J; bases not matched to a gene: 8. This CDR3 is 15 amino acids long. CDR1 is MNHEY, CDR2 SVGAGI, per germline. The CDR3 nucleotides are TGTGCCAGCAGTTACCAGACAGGGAATGGGGAGACCCAGTACTTC. Translated: CASSYQTGNGETQYF.

The chain's CDR3 is CASSQDALAGGSYEQYF. CDR3 DNA: TGCGCCAGCAGCCAAGATGCCCTAGCGGGAGGCTCCTACGAGCAGTACTTC. The genes are TRBV4-3 and TRBJ2-7; 11 bases are a match to TRBD2. This CDR3 has 17 residues. J lost 0 bases, V lost 0 bases, and 4 bases had no gene match. Germline lookup yields CDR1 LGHNA and CDR2 YSLEER.

As for this clone: Other DNA sequences from this sample encode an identical CDR3 as well. The chain employs TRBV18 and TRBJ1-1, with TRBD1 identical over 8 bases. Germline-derived CDR1 and CDR2 are KGHSH and LQKENI. Trimming cost V 6 bases and J 3 bases; bases outside gene matches: 3. The CDR3 runs to 13 residues. The CDR3 is CASSPGQDTEAFF. As DNA, the CDR3 is TGTGCCAGCTCCCCGGGACAGGACACTGAAGCTTTCTTT.

V and J are TRBV7-3 and TRBJ2-2, with 7 bases lining up with TRBD2. V lost 5 bases, J lost 0 bases, and 12 bases stayed unmatched. The CDR3 consists of 18 residues. Germline lookup yields CDR1 SGHTA and CDR2 FQGTGA. CDR3: CASSPRGAGRTNTGELFF. The CDR3 bases are TGTGCCAGCAGCCCCCGGGGAGCGGGACGGACGAACACCGGGGAGCTGTTTTTT.

The genes are TRBV7-8 and TRBJ2-7; no definite D call. Trimming removed 5 bases from V and 2 bases from J, with 7 bases in between. Germline V gene sequence: CDR1 SGHVS, CDR2 FQNEAQ. This CDR3 has 12 residues. For the CDR3, the DNA is TGTGCCAGCAGCCCCCTTGCCTACGAGCAGTACTTC. It codes for CASSPLAYEQYF.

The chain carries TRBV7-2 and TRBJ2-1; TRBD2 matches at 7 bases. Losses at the gene ends were 5 bases for V and 1 base for J; bases not matched to a gene: 14. CDR3 length: 18 amino acids. From germline, CDR1 is SGHTA and CDR2 FQGNSA. Written as DNA, the CDR3 is TGTGCCAGCAGCCACCGAGGGTGGGGCGGGGGATCCTACAATGAGCAGTTCTTC. It translates to CASSHRGWGGGSYNEQFF.

This clone was seen just once. This chain joins TRBV4-3 and TRBJ1-2; 7 bases agree with TRBD1. After removal of 1 base from V and 1 base from J, the junction contained 15 bases not matched to a gene. CDR1 and CDR2 (germline): LGHNA, YSLEER. CDR3 length: 19 residues. The DNA for the CDR3 is TGCGCCAGCAGCCAAGCGTTCGACCCGAGGGACAGCCTTAACTATGGCTACACCTTC. This encodes CASSQAFDPRDSLNYGYTF.

This clone was picked up one time. This sequence joins TRBV30 and TRBJ2-1; no reliable D call. This CDR3 has 12 amino acids. From germline, CDR1 is GTSNPN and CDR2 SVGIG (reference sequence). The V end lost 4 bases, the J end lost 6 bases, and 10 bases lay between the germline ends. The CDR3 here is CAWNGGRNEQFF. The CDR3 DNA follows: TGTGCCTGGAATGGTGGGCGCAATGAGCAGTTCTTC.

V and J are TRBV9 and TRBJ2-2, with D perhaps matching TRBD1 (5 bases). There are 19 residues in the CDR3. Per the germline V gene, CDR1 is SGDLS and CDR2 is YYNGEE. Trimming left V 0 bases short and J 5 bases short, with 23 bases between. The CDR3, as DNA: TGTGCCAGCAGCGTAGTCTACGGCAGGGTTTCCGCGGTTACCGGGGAGCTGTTTTTT. Amino acid sequence: CASSVVYGRVSAVTGELFF.

About this clone: The sample has other DNA sequences that encode this CDR3 too. The chain has TRBV11-3 and TRBJ1-1, with D possibly being TRBD1 (5 bases). V was clipped by 0 bases and J by 4 bases, with 9 bases between them. The CDR3 sequence is 14 residues long. Germline V lookup: CDR1 SGHNT, CDR2 YENEEA. This CDR3 reads CASSLEGGGTEAFF. CDR3 coding DNA: TGTGCCAGCAGCTTAGAGGGGGGAGGCACTGAAGCTTTCTTT.

The chain couples TRBV28 to TRBJ2-7; 7 bases map to TRBD2. The CDR3 is made up of 15 amino acids. The junction had 9 bases not matched to a gene; V was cut back by 3 bases and J by 4 bases. CDR1 and CDR2 from the germline V gene are MDHEN and SYDVKM. CDR3 coding DNA: TGTGCCAGCAGTTTGGTGGGCGGGAGTAAGTACGAGCAGTACTTC. Translation: CASSLVGGSKYEQYF.

V usage is TRBV30 and J usage is TRBJ2-7; possible D gene TRBD1, 6 bases. Trimming pared 1 base from V and 3 bases from J, leaving 10 bases between. The CDR3 is 13 amino acids. Germline CDR1 GTSNPN, CDR2 SVGIG (reference sequence). The CDR3 here is CAWSGRDNYEQYF. DNA of the CDR3: TGTGCCTGGAGTGGCCGGGACAACTACGAGCAGTACTTC.

The chain couples TRBV5-1 to TRBJ2-3; a possible D gene is TRBD2 (5 bases). V was cut by 4 bases and J by 1 base, with 13 bases left in between. This CDR3 is 15 amino acids long. CDR1 and CDR2 (germline): SGHRS, YFSETQ. The CDR3 bases are TGCGCCAGCAGCCTCGGTAATAGCGGCACAGATACGCAGTATTTT. Translated, it gives CASSLGNSGTDTQYF.

J is TRBJ2-1 and V is TRBV27, with 15 bases lining up with TRBD2. This CDR3 spans 15 amino acids. CDR1 MNHEY and CDR2 SMNVEV come from the germline V gene (reference sequence). Germline trimming cut 8 bases from V and 5 bases from J; bases unmatched to any gene: 4. The CDR3 coding sequence is TGTGCCAGCCACGGACTAGCGGGAGGGGACAATGAGCAGTTCTTC. It specifies CASHGLAGGDNEQFF.

This rearrangement joins TRBV2 to TRBJ1-1, with a tentative D call TRBD1 (5 bases). The CDR3 loop spans 15 amino acids. Germline loops: CDR1 SNHLY, CDR2 FYNNEI. The V and J ends lost 7 bases and 4 bases respectively, with 19 bases between them. The CDR3 loop reads CASTPWGGVGTEAFF. The CDR3 nucleotides read TGTGCCAGCACCCCGTGGGGGGGTGTGGGCACTGAAGCTTTCTTT.

V usage is TRBV27 and J usage is TRBJ1-2; 12 positions match TRBD1. J lost 8 bases, V lost 5 bases, and 6 bases had no gene match. The CDR3 consists of 14 residues. In germline, CDR1 is MNHEY, CDR2 SMNVEV (reference sequence). CDR3 amino acids: CASSPAGTGGGYTF. DNA of the CDR3: TGTGCCAGCAGTCCTGCCGGGACAGGGGGCGGCTACACCTTC.

The chain joins TRBV5-1 to TRBJ1-5; D uncertain. Germline values: CDR1 SGHRS, CDR2 YFSETQ. Trimming left V 1 base short and J 5 bases short, with 10 bases between. The CDR3 length is 14 residues. The CDR3 nucleotides are TGCGCCAGCAGCTTGACGGTGGGCGATCAGCCCCAGCATTTT. Its protein product is CASSLTVGDQPQHF.

This clone is medium-sized by share. The chain carries TRBV7-3 and TRBJ2-7; 10 bases are shared with TRBD2. This CDR3 comprises 13 residues. V shed 5 bases, J shed 6 bases, and the junction held 4 bases outside the gene matches. Germline CDR1 is SGHTA and CDR2 is FQGTGA. The CDR3 DNA sequence: TGTGCCAGCAGCCCCGGGACTAGCGTCGAGCAGTACTTC. Amino acids: CASSPGTSVEQYF.

This clone was picked up a small number of times. The CDR3 DNA follows: TGTGCCAGCTCACCCGTGCGGTACAATGAGCAGTTCTTC. Its translation: CASSPVRYNEQFF. The V and J genes are TRBV18 and TRBJ2-1, with unresolved D. The CDR3 is made up of 13 amino acids. V was cut by 3 bases and J by 4 bases, with 7 bases left in between. The germline gives CDR1 KGHSH, CDR2 LQKENI.

This clone appeared a few times. The chain combines TRBV11-3 with TRBJ2-1, with D perhaps matching TRBD2 (6 bases). Deletions cut 5 bases from V and 7 bases from J, with 15 bases between. The CDR3 has 14 amino acids. CDR1 is SGHNT and CDR2 is YENEEA in the germline V gene. The CDR3 region has the DNA TGTGCCAGCAGCAGCTACGGGACTTTAAATGAGCAGTTCTTC. Translation: CASSSYGTLNEQFF.

The V and J genes are TRBV7-2 and TRBJ1-2, with 9 bases that match TRBD1. Looked up from germline, CDR1 is SGHTA and CDR2 is FQGNSA. The CDR3 is 15 amino acids. V shed 5 bases and J 0 bases; nucleotides not matched to a gene: 4. The DNA of the CDR3 is TGTGCCAGCAGCCCCGGGACAGGGACTAACTATGGCTACACCTTC. Translation gives CASSPGTGTNYGYTF.

The chain couples TRBV9 to TRBJ2-1, with D unclear. Trimming left V 1 base short and J 7 bases short, with 6 bases between. In germline, CDR1 is SGDLS, CDR2 YYNGEE. The CDR3 is made up of 12 amino acids. This CDR3 is CASSVIQNEQFF. In DNA, the CDR3 is TGTGCCAGCAGCGTAATACAGAATGAGCAGTTCTTC.

The chain combines TRBV11-3 with TRBJ2-3; D perhaps matches TRBD1 (6 bases). The V and J ends lost 7 bases and 2 bases respectively, with 13 bases between them. The CDR3 runs to 14 residues. The germline V gene encodes CDR1 SGHNT and CDR2 YENEEA. CDR3 in amino acids: CASTRGQNTDTQYF. The CDR3 bases are TGTGCCAGCACCCGGGGACAAAACACAGATACGCAGTATTTT.

This clone has more than one count but fewer than ten. The J gene is TRBJ2-2, the V gene TRBV2; a weak D match, TRBD1 (6 bases). V shed 6 bases and J shed 1 base, with 15 bases lying between them. This CDR3 region has 16 residues. Germline V gene data show CDR1 as SNHLY and CDR2 as FYNNEI. The CDR3 bases are TGTGCCAGCAGGTCACAGGGCGGAGGGAACACCGGGGAGCTGTTTTTT. This codes for CASRSQGGGNTGELFF.

The rearrangement joins TRBV5-1 to TRBJ2-7; TRBD1 is a possible D gene (6 bases). The CDR3 loop spans 16 amino acids. Trimming pared 0 bases from V and 3 bases from J, leaving 16 bases between. Looked up from germline, CDR1 is SGHRS and CDR2 is YFSETQ. The CDR3 loop is CASSLGQGILIYEQYF. The DNA of the CDR3 is TGCGCCAGCAGCTTGGGGCAGGGGATTTTGATCTACGAGCAGTACTTC.